This record covers a single TCR beta chain. Its specificity is unknown. The ends lost 2 bases at V and 2 bases at J; junction bases unmatched: 5. The germline CDR1 and CDR2 sequences are SGHTA and FQGTGA. This CDR3 spans 18 amino acids. Some clones are missing from TCRdb's copy, which holds only in-frame ones; the method was immunoSEQ multiplex PCR. The table records around 13,000 clones, about three quarters of them present only once. This entry belongs to a study of CD4+ T cells in melanoma. General study points: In melanoma, neoantigen-specific CD4+ T cells reportedly differed in differentiation state. A reported correlation linked neoantigen-specific CD4+ T cells to CD8+, macrophage and B cell function.

This chain joins TRBV7-3 and TRBJ2-3; 15 bases agree with TRBD2. The source material was cells from a culture (not recorded whether cultured in vitro). This TCR derives from a human donor with melanoma. The CDR3 loop reads CASSLGGLAGGNTDTQYF. Written as DNA, the CDR3 is TGTGCCAGCAGCTTAGGGGGACTAGCGGGGGGAAACACAGATACGCAGTATTTT.